Reported below is one T cell receptor (beta chain). Trimming cost V 3 bases and J 3 bases; bases outside gene matches: 2. The CDR3 covers 13 residues. Germline CDR1 is MNHEY and CDR2 is SMNVEV (reference sequence). Method: immunoSEQ multiplex PCR; TCRdb's copy keeps in-frame clones and lacks some. In the table there are under 60,000 clones, around 94% of which are singletons. The data were obtained in a study of OX40 agonist ivuxolimab in advanced cancers. Autoimmune disease history or systemic immunosuppression led to patients being barred. The chain uses TRBV27 and TRBJ2-7; the match to TRBD1 covers 7 bases. The specimen was CD4+ or CD8+ T cells sorted from blood, collected in a trial of the OX40 agonist ivuxolimab. This clonotype was obtained from an adult with an advanced solid tumor such as melanoma, head and neck, liver or kidney cancer. In nucleotides, the CDR3 is TGTGCCAGCAGTTTCGGACAGGACTACGAGCAGTACTTC. Translating gives CASSFGQDYEQYF.